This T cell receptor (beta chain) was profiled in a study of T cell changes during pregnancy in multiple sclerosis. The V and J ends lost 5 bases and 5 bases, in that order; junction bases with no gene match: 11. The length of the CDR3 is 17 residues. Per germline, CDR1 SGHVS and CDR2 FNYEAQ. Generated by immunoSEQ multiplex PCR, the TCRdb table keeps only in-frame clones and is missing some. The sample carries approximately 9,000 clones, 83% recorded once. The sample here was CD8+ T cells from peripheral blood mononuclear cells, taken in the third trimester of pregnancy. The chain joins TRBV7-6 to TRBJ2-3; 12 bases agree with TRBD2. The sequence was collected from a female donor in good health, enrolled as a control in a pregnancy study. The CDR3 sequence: CASSPWSSGGAGDTQYF. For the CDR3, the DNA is TGTGCCAGCAGCCCGTGGTCTAGCGGGGGGGCAGGAGATACGCAGTATTTT.